This T cell receptor beta chain originates from a study of blood T cell repertoires in COVID-19. Study context: Samples came from the United States, Italy and Spain, spanning acute and convalescent COVID-19. T cells, B-cell-depleted T cells, or PBMCs provided the cDNA or gDNA that served as material.

In the authors' workflow: It was from reference gene primer amplification that nucleated cell counts were estimated. The method was immunoSEQ multiplex PCR; TCRdb's version includes in-frame clones alone and lacks a portion of them. That table supplies the V and J calls and clone size; D and trimming were determined from the DNA. The sample holds about 72,000 clones, around 76% seen once. Germline V CDR1 and CDR2: SGHTA, FQGNSA. V was pared by 1 base and J by 4 bases, with 11 bases between. This CDR3 comprises 14 residues. What was sequenced was peripheral blood. This chain links TRBV7-2 with TRBJ2-7; tentatively, D is TRBD2 (6 bases). This clonotype was sampled from a human donor in a cohort sampled during active COVID-19. The CDR3 DNA reads as TGTGCCAGCAGCTTAGTCGCGGGGTTGTACGAGCAGTACTTC. It codes for CASSLVAGLYEQYF.